Below, 24 T cell receptor beta chains from the same sample are listed, as sequenced in a study of human T cells and chemical hapten exposure. TCRdb re-derived calls from the RACE reads in MiXCR, one entry per CDR3 protein. The sample comprises 85,000 to 100,000 distinct CDR3 sequences, around 12% of which are singletons, and approximately 2% rests with the top ten. The time point is: patch test 1, 2 weeks after DPC sensitization. Treatment described: therapeutic diphenylcyclopropenone sensitization with weekly scalp DPC. Sequencing was performed on whole blood, taken in connection with sensitization to the hapten diphenylcyclopropenone (DPC). The receptors come from a middle-aged woman with alopecia areata. Some clones in this sample may be carry-over from other donors' samples.

The chain links TRBV20-1 to TRBJ1-3; D unclear. V shed 5 bases and J shed 1 base, with 12 bases lying between them. The CDR3 length is 14 residues. CDR1 and CDR2 (germline): DFQATT, SNEGSKA (reference sequence). The CDR3 DNA is TGCAGTGCTCCTTCCCGGGTGTCTGGAAACACCATATATTTT. Encoded protein: CSAPSRVSGNTIYF.

This chain joins TRBV7-2 and TRBJ1-2; no definite D call. Germline V gene data show CDR1 as SGHTA and CDR2 as FQGNSA. Trimming cost V 2 bases and J 1 base, with 8 bases left between them. This CDR3 is 14 amino acids long. CDR3 amino acids: CASSLTGINYGYTF. CDR3 nucleotide sequence: TGTGCCAGCAGCTTAACTGGGATTAACTATGGCTACACCTTC.

The V call is TRBV20-1, the J call TRBJ2-2, with 8 nucleotides matching TRBD1. CDR3 size: 13 residues. In germline, CDR1 is DFQATT, CDR2 SNEGSKA (reference sequence). V lost 6 bases and J lost 3; bases outside the gene matches: 3. The CDR3 region has the DNA TGCAGTGCCGACAGGGGCTACACCGGGGAGCTGTTTTTT. Encoded protein: CSADRGYTGELFF.

This clonotype occurred a few times. V is TRBV18 and J is TRBJ1-5; D possibly corresponds to TRBD1 (6 bases). Germline V gene data show CDR1 as KGHSH and CDR2 as LQKENI. Deletions cut 4 bases from V and 3 bases from J, with 10 bases between. This CDR3 is built from 14 residues. CDR3 region: CASSLRQANQPQHF. In nucleotides, the CDR3 is TGTGCCAGCTCACTCAGACAGGCCAATCAGCCCCAGCATTTT.

The CDR3 spells CASRGVMADTQYF. The CDR3 DNA is TGTGCCAGCAGGGGAGTCATGGCAGATACGCAGTATTTT. The chain recombines TRBV6-6 with TRBJ2-3; perhaps TRBD2 as D (5 bases). The CDR3 consists of 13 residues. Trimming removed 6 bases from V and 4 bases from J, with 11 bases in between. Germline CDR1 is MNHNY and CDR2 is SVGAGI (reference sequence).

In its sample, this clonotype was seen a few times. V is TRBV6-2 or TRBV6-3 and J is TRBJ2-7, with TRBD2 matching 9 bases. With 2 bases clipped from V and 0 bases from J, the junction kept 8 bases outside the gene matches. Looked up from germline, CDR1 is MNHEY and CDR2 is SVGEGT. CDR3 length: 17 amino acids. For the CDR3, the DNA is TGTGCCAGCAGTTACCCCACTAGCGGGCCATACTCCTACGAGCAGTACTTC. This codes for CASSYPTSGPYSYEQYF.

The chain has TRBV28 and TRBJ1-5, with D hard to call. V lost 7 bases and J lost 3, with 13 bases in between. The V gene's germline CDR1 is MDHEN and CDR2 SYDVKM. The CDR3 loop spans 14 amino acids. Here the CDR3 DNA reads TGTGCCAGCACCCAAGATGGTACCAATCAGCCCCAGCATTTT. This encodes CASTQDGTNQPQHF.

The V call is TRBV3-1, the J call TRBJ2-7; the D gene is possibly TRBD2 (6 bases). The V end lost 1 base, the J end lost 6 bases, and 7 bases lay between the germline ends. In germline, CDR1 is LGHDT, CDR2 YNNKEL (reference sequence). The CDR3 loop spans 12 amino acids. The DNA for the CDR3 is TGTGCCAGCAGCCAAGTAGCGGCCGAGCAGTACTTC. It encodes CASSQVAAEQYF.

This chain connects TRBV20-1 to TRBJ2-3; unclear D gene. Trimming removed 3 bases from V and 5 bases from J, with 12 bases in between. Germline CDR1 is DFQATT and CDR2 is SNEGSKA (reference sequence). The CDR3 is 13 residues long. As DNA, the CDR3 is TGCAGTGCTAGGGACGTGTTGAAAGATACGCAGTATTTT. Translation: CSARDVLKDTQYF.

This rearrangement joins TRBV6-5 to TRBJ1-5; D might be TRBD1 (6 bases). Trimming left V 5 bases short and J 0 bases short, with 11 bases between. The CDR3 is 15 residues long. From germline, CDR1 is MNHEY and CDR2 SVGAGI. The CDR3 region is CASSTTGHSNQPQHF. CDR3 bases: TGTGCCAGCAGTACGACAGGTCATAGCAATCAGCCCCAGCATTTT.

Only a few counts were recorded for this clonotype. An end of the junction differs from the germline gene, which may be a read error. This chain joins TRBV5-6 and TRBJ2-7; D is uncertain. From germline, CDR1 is SGHDT and CDR2 YYEEEE. This CDR3 is built from 17 residues. The CDR3 nucleotides are TGTGCCAACAGCTCCATAGAGACGGTACCGGCCTCCTACGAGCAGTACTTC. This sequence encodes CANSSIETVPASYEQYF. The whole variable domain, remainder taken from reference TRBV5-6 and TRBJ2-7, is DAGVTQSPTHLIKTRGQQVTLRCSPKSGHDTVSWYQQALGQGPQFIFQYYEEEERQRGNFPDRFSGHQFPNYSSELNVNALLLGDSALYLCANSSIETVPASYEQYFGPGTRLTVT.

The CDR3 bases are TGTGCCAGCAGCGTAGATCTGGGTATGAATGAGCAGTTCTTC. It encodes CASSVDLGMNEQFF. J is TRBJ2-1 and V is TRBV9; no definite D call. CDR3 length equals 14 residues. The V gene's germline CDR1 is SGDLS and CDR2 YYNGEE. Trimming shortened V by 0 bases and J by 7 bases, and 11 bases separated the two germline ends.

This clonotype was counted many times. This chain connects TRBV6-2 or TRBV6-3 to TRBJ1-1; 10 bases align to TRBD1. V shed 6 bases and J 10 bases; nucleotides not matched to a gene: 11. The CDR3 is 14 residues long. Per germline, CDR1 MNHEY and CDR2 SVGEGT. CDR3 coding DNA: TGTGCCAGCAGCTCCGGCGGGACAGGGGCGGTAGCTTTCTTT. Encoded protein: CASSSGGTGAVAFF.

This clonotype occurred many times. This rearrangement joins TRBV6-6 to TRBJ2-1; 11 bases are shared with TRBD2. The CDR3 covers 17 residues. Trimming at V came to 2 bases and at J to 3 bases, leaving 6 bases not matched to a gene. The germline V gene encodes CDR1 MNHNY and CDR2 SVGAGI (reference sequence). The CDR3 region is CASSYQIAGGVYNEQFF. The DNA of the CDR3 is TGTGCCAGCAGTTACCAAATAGCGGGAGGGGTCTACAATGAGCAGTTCTTC.

The chain links TRBV24-1 to TRBJ2-3; TRBD1 matches at 8 bases. CDR1 and CDR2 from the germline V gene are KGHDR and SFDVKD. J was trimmed by 1 base and V by 3 bases; bases with no gene match: 8. CDR3 length: 17 residues. The CDR3 spells CATSDDRGTSRTDTQYF. In DNA, the CDR3 is TGTGCCACCAGTGATGACAGGGGAACTTCTCGCACAGATACGCAGTATTTT.

This sequence joins TRBV29-1 and TRBJ2-3; D call uncertain. Trimming left V 4 bases short and J 1 base short, with 6 bases between. This CDR3 comprises 12 residues. Germline V gene lookup returns CDR1 SQVTM and CDR2 ANQGSEA. This CDR3 is CSVVTGTDTQYF. The CDR3 region has the DNA TGCAGCGTTGTTACTGGCACAGATACGCAGTATTTT.

This clonotype was seen many times. The rearrangement uses TRBV4-2 and TRBJ2-1; D is unclear. Germline lookup yields CDR1 LGHNA and CDR2 YNFKEQ. The length of the CDR3 is 11 residues. Trimming left V 4 bases short and J 5 bases short, with 3 bases between. In nucleotides, the CDR3 is TGTGCCAGCAGCCTTAACAATGAGCAGTTCTTC. Translating gives CASSLNNEQFF.

This clonotype was seen a few times. The chain employs TRBV7-3 and TRBJ1-1, with D uncertain. CDR1 and CDR2 (germline): SGHTA, FQGTGA. This CDR3 has 14 residues. V gave up 7 bases and J gave up 1 base, with 13 bases separating them. The CDR3 DNA sequence: TGTGCCAGCAACCAACCGGCTGCGAACACTGAAGCTTTCTTT. This gives the protein CASNQPAANTEAFF.

Many counts were recorded for this clonotype. The chain recombines TRBV28 with TRBJ2-7; TRBD1 or TRBD2 may be the D gene (5 bases each). CDR1 is MDHEN, CDR2 SYDVKM, per germline. This CDR3 has 16 amino acids. V lost 7 bases, J lost 0 bases, and 19 bases lay in between. CDR3 loop: CASNSPWDGSSYEQYF. CDR3 DNA sequence: TGTGCCAGCAATTCACCCTGGGACGGAAGCTCCTACGAGCAGTACTTC.

This clonotype turned up a few times. The chain combines TRBV28 with TRBJ1-1, with D maybe TRBD1 (6 bases). V lost 8 bases, J lost 0 bases, and 16 bases lay in between. There are 15 residues in the CDR3. Germline lookup yields CDR1 MDHEN and CDR2 SYDVKM. CDR3 sequence reads: CASELTGTMNTEAFF. The DNA for the CDR3 is TGTGCCAGCGAATTGACCGGGACAATGAACACTGAAGCTTTCTTT.

This clonotype turned up a few times. The chain employs TRBV12-3 or TRBV12-4 and TRBJ2-6; 9 bases agree with TRBD1. With 11 bases clipped from V and 0 bases from J, the junction kept 2 bases outside the gene matches. This CDR3 is built from 14 residues. The CDR3 loop is CAGTGNSGANVLTF. The CDR3 DNA reads as TGTGCCGGGACAGGGAACTCTGGGGCCAACGTCCTGACTTTC.

CDR3 in DNA: TGTGCCAGCTCATCGGACAAGAACACTGAAGCTTTCTTT. Translation gives CASSSDKNTEAFF. The chain is built from TRBV18 and TRBJ1-1, with TRBD1 as a possible D gene (5 bases). The CDR3 is made up of 13 amino acids. Germline V gene data show CDR1 as KGHSH and CDR2 as LQKENI. Trimming removed 5 bases from V and 1 base from J, with 8 bases in between.

The rearrangement joins TRBV7-6 to TRBJ2-1, with a tentative D call TRBD1 (6 bases). The germline V and J ends were trimmed by 0 bases and 10 bases, with 7 bases remaining between them. The CDR3 length is 12 residues. The germline V gene encodes CDR1 SGHVS and CDR2 FNYEAQ. CDR3 sequence (DNA): TGTGCCAGCAGCTTAGCGACAGGCGAGCAGTTCTTC. Amino acids: CASSLATGEQFF.

This sequence joins TRBV27 and TRBJ2-5, with D maybe TRBD2 (6 bases). Trimming took 1 base from V and 4 from J, leaving 13 bases between them. This CDR3 comprises 15 residues. Germline-derived CDR1 and CDR2 are MNHEY and SMNVEV (reference sequence). CDR3 protein: CASSLFGSFGETQYF. For the CDR3, the DNA is TGTGCCAGCAGTTTATTCGGGAGTTTTGGAGAGACCCAGTACTTC.